This is a list of T cell receptor beta chains from one sample in a study of molecular identifiers for immune sequencing clone quantification. From the PCR reads, TCRdb called clonotypes with MiXCR, one entry per CDR3 protein. The data contain just under 650,000 distinct CDR3 sequences, just under 20% of them seen just once; the ten biggest clones take up approximately 0.9%. Input material: naive CD8+ T cells from blood, with Jurkat cell RNA spiked in. The receptors derive from a human donor in good health. Some libraries in this study had Jurkat cell RNA spiked in. CDR3s include the opening cysteine and the closing phenylalanine or tryptophan. D genes are given only for firm matches. Clone sizes are given selectively: once, few, many, or a class where the clone is expanded.

j_call	d_call	clone_size	v_call	cdr3_nt	cdr3_aa
TRBJ2-1	-	-	TRBV24-1	TGTGCCACCAGTGATTCGGGACTTGCACTTCACAATGAGCAGTTCTTC	CATSDSGLALHNEQFF
TRBJ2-1	-	many	TRBV5-1	TGCGCCAGCAGCTTGGAAGGGGATATCTCCTACAATGAGCAGTTCTTC	CASSLEGDISYNEQFF
TRBJ2-1	TRBD2	few	TRBV5-1	TGCGCCAGCAGCTCGAGGACTAGCGGGACGACGATTGAGCAGTTCTTC	CASSSRTSGTTIEQFF
TRBJ1-3	-	many	TRBV12-3/TRBV12-4	TGTGCCAGCAGTTTTGTGGGGTTAGGAAACACCATATATTTT	CASSFVGLGNTIYF
TRBJ1-5	-	many	TRBV6-2/TRBV6-3	TGTGCCAGTTGGCCCTCGAATCTGAGCCTTCAGCCCCAGCATTTT	CASWPSNLSLQPQHF
TRBJ2-7	-	many	TRBV27	TGTGCCAGCAGTCCCGGACAGCACCCCTACGAGCAGTACTTC	CASSPGQHPYEQYF
TRBJ2-2	-	many	TRBV28	TGTGCCAGCACCTACCGGGACGGCACCGGGGAGCTGTTTTTT	CASTYRDGTGELFF
TRBJ2-1	-	many	TRBV4-1	TGCGCCAGCAGCCAAGAACCGCACAATGAGCAGTTCTTC	CASSQEPHNEQFF
TRBJ2-7	-	few	TRBV30	TGTGCCTGGAGGGAGGGGGCTTACGAGCAGTACTTC	CAWREGAYEQYF
TRBJ2-7	TRBD1	-	TRBV7-9	TGTGCCAGCAGACCTACCGTAGTCGCCGAGGGGGACAGCTCCTACGAGCAGTACTTC	CASRPTVVAEGDSSYEQYF
TRBJ1-5	-	many	TRBV27	TGTGCCAGCAGTTCCAGCGGCAATCAGCCCCAGCATTTT	CASSSSGNQPQHF
TRBJ2-7	TRBD2	-	TRBV27	TGTGCCAGCGTCGGACTAGCGGGAGCCCCCGAGCAGTACTTC	CASVGLAGAPEQYF
TRBJ1-2	-	many	TRBV4-1	TGCGCCAGCAGCCAGCCCGACTTGAACTATGGCTACACCTTC	CASSQPDLNYGYTF
TRBJ2-1	-	-	TRBV6-5	TGTGCCAGCAGTTTCGGTAGCGGTTGGGATGAGCAGTTCTTC	CASSFGSGWDEQFF
TRBJ2-2	TRBD2	-	TRBV9	TGTGCCAGCAGCCCCGGCGGGAGGGTGTTTTTT	CASSPGGRVFF
TRBJ2-1	TRBD2	few	TRBV20-1	TGCAGTGCTAGGAGGACTAGCGGATACAATGAGCAGTTCTTC	CSARRTSGYNEQFF
TRBJ1-1	TRBD1	many	TRBV27	TGTGCCAGCAACTCTAAAATCCCGGGACAGGGCCTGAACACTGAAGCTTTCTTT	CASNSKIPGQGLNTEAFF
TRBJ1-6	TRBD1	many	TRBV7-9	TGTGCCAGCAGTCCAGGGACAGGGTATTCACCCCTCCACTTT	CASSPGTGYSPLHF
TRBJ1-1	-	many	TRBV25-1	TGTGCCAGCAGTGATGGAGCCGAAAGTTTCTTT	CASSDGAESFF
TRBJ2-1	TRBD2	many	TRBV2	TGTGCCAGCAGTGAATGGACTAGCTCCTACAATGAGCAGTTCTTC	CASSEWTSSYNEQFF
TRBJ1-5	-	few	TRBV2	TGTGCCAGCAGTGAAGGAGGGGGGTTCGGTCAGCCCCAGCATTTT	CASSEGGGFGQPQHF
TRBJ2-2	TRBD2	many	TRBV20-1	TGCAGTGCTAGGGGCCGCGGGGGGTACACCGGGGAGCTGTTTTTT	CSARGRGGYTGELFF
TRBJ2-3	TRBD2	many	TRBV15	TGTGCCACCAGCAGAGATGGGACTAGCGGCACGATAGATACGCAGTATTTT	CATSRDGTSGTIDTQYF
TRBJ2-7	-	many	TRBV27	TGTGCCAGCAGTTCTCCTAGCCGTCGCTCCTACGAGCAGTACTTC	CASSSPSRRSYEQYF
TRBJ2-7	-	once	TRBV18	TGTGCCAGCTTAGGGGACCTCGAGAGAACCTACGAGCAGTACTTC	CASLGDLERTYEQYF
TRBJ2-1	-	-	TRBV29-1	TGCAGCGTTATTGGGGCGGGGGCAATAGGTTACAATGAGCAGTTCTTC	CSVIGAGAIGYNEQFF